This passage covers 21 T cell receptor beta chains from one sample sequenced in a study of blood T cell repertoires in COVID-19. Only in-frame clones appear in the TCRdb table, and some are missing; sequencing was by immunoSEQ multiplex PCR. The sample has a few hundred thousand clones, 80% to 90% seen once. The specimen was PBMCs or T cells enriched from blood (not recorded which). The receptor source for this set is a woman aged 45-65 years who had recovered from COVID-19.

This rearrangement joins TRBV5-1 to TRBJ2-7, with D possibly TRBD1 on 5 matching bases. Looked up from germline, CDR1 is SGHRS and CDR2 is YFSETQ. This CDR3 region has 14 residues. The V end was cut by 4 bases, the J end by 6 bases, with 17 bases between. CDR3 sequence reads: CASSQGASFGEQYF. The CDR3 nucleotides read TGCGCCAGCAGCCAAGGGGCGTCATTTGGCGAGCAGTACTTC.

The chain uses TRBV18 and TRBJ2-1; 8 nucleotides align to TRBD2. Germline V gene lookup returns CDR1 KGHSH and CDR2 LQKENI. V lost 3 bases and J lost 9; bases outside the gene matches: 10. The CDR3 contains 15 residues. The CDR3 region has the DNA TGTGCCAGCTCACCCAGTGCGGGAGGAACGGGTGAGCAGTTCTTC. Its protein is CASSPSAGGTGEQFF.

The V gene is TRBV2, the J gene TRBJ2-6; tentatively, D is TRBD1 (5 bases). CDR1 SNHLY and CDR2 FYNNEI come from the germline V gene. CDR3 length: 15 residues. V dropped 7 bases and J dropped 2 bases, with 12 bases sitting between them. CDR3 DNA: TGTGCCAGCACAAGGGGAAGAGCTGGGGCCAACGTCCTGACTTTC. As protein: CASTRGRAGANVLTF.

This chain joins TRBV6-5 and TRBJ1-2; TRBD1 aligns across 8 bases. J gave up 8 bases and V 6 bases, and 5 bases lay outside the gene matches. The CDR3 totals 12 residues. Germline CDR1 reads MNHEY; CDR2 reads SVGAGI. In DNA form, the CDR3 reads TGTGCCAGCAGCCGTACAGGGGGAGGCTACACCTTC. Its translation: CASSRTGGGYTF.

CDR3 sequence (DNA): TGTGCCAGCAGCTTGGTAGCTTCTGGAAACACCATATATTTT. The encoded protein is CASSLVASGNTIYF. V usage is TRBV5-4 and J usage is TRBJ1-3, with D unclear. With 0 bases removed from V and 1 base from J, the gap between germline ends came to 5 bases. CDR3 length: 14 residues. Germline CDR1 SGHNT, CDR2 YYREEE (reference sequence). Filled out from reference TRBV5-4 and TRBJ1-3, the complete variable domain reads ETGVTQSPTHLIKTRGQQVTLRCSSQSGHNTVSWYQQALGQGPQFIFQYYREEENGRGNFPPRFSGLQFPNYSSELNVNALELDDSALYLCASSLVASGNTIYFGEGSWLTVV.

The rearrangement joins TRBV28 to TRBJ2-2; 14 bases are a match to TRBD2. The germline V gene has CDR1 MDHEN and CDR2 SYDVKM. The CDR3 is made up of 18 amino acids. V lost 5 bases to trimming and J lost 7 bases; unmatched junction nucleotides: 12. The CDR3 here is CASSTLETSGRAVGELFF. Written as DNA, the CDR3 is TGTGCCAGCAGTACCCTGGAGACTAGCGGGAGGGCGGTCGGGGAGCTGTTTTTT.

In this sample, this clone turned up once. CDR3 region: CASSTQGALGPLHF. CDR3 nucleotides: TGTGCCAGCAGTACCCAGGGGGCCTTAGGACCCCTCCACTTT. The chain has TRBV27 and TRBJ1-6; TRBD1 agrees at 8 bases. This CDR3 has 14 residues. From germline, CDR1 is MNHEY and CDR2 SMNVEV (reference sequence). After removal of 5 bases from V and 12 bases from J, the junction contained 9 bases not matched to a gene.

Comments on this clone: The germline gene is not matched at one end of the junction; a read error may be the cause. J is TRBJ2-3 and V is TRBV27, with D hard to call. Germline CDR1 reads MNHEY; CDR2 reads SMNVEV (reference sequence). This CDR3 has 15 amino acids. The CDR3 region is CVSSLDFLFTDTQYF. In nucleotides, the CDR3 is TGTGTCAGCAGTTTAGACTTCTTATTCACAGATACGCAGTATTTT.

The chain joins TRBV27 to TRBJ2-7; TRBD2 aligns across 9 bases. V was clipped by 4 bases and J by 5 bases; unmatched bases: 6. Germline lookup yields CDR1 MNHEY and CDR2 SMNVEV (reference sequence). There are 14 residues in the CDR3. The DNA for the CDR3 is TGTGCCAGCAGTTCCTTAGCGGGAGACGACGAGCAGTACTTC. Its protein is CASSSLAGDDEQYF.

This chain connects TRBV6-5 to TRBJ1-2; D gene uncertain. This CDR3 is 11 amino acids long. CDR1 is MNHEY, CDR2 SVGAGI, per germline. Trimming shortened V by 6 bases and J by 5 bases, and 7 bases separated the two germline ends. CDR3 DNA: TGTGCCAGCAGGAAGGAGTATGGCTACACCTTC. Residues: CASRKEYGYTF.

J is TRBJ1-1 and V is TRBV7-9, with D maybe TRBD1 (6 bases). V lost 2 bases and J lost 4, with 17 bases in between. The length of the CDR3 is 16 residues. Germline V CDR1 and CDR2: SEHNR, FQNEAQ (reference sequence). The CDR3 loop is CASSLWKELGATEAFF. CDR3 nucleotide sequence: TGTGCCAGCAGCTTATGGAAGGAATTGGGGGCCACTGAAGCTTTCTTT.

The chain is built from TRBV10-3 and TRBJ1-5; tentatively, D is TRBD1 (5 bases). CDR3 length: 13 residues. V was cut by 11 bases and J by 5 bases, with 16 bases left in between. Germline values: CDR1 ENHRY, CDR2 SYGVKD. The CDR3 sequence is CAAGQGGDQPQHF. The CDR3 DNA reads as TGTGCCGCGGGGCAGGGTGGCGATCAGCCCCAGCATTTT.

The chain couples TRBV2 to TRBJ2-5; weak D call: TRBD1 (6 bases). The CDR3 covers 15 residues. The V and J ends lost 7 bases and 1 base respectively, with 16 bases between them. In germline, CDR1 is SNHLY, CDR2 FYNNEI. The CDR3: CASTPDRTFQETQYF. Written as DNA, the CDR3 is TGTGCCAGCACCCCGGACAGAACCTTCCAAGAGACCCAGTACTTC.

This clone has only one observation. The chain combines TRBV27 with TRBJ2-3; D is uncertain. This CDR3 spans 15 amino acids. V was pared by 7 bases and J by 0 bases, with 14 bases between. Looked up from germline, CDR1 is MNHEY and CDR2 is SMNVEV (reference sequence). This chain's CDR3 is CASTPRAGSTDTQYF. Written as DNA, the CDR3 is TGTGCCAGCACCCCCCGAGCAGGTAGCACAGATACGCAGTATTTT.

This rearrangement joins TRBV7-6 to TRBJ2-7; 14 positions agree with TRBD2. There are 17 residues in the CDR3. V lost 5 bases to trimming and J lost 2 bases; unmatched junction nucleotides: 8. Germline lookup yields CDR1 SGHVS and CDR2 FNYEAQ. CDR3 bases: TGTGCCAGCAGCATTGGGACTAGCGGGAGTCGCGCCTACGAGCAGTACTTC. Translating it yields CASSIGTSGSRAYEQYF. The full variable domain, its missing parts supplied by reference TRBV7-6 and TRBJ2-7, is GAGVSQSPRYKVTKRGQDVALRCDPISGHVSLYWYRQALGQGPEFLTYFNYEAQQDKSGLPNDRFSAERPEGSISTLTIQRTEQRDSAMYRCASSIGTSGSRAYEQYFGPGTRLTVT.

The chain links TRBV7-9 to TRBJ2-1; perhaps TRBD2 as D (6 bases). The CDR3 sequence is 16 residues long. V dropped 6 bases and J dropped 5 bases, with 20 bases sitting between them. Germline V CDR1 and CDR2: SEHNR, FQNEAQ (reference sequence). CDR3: CASSPRGLLGNNEQFF. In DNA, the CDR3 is TGTGCCAGCAGTCCAAGAGGACTACTCGGCAACAATGAGCAGTTCTTC.

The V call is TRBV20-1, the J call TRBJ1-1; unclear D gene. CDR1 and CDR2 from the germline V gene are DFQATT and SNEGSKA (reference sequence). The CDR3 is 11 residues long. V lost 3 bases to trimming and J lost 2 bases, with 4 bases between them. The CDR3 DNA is TGCAGTGCTAGCTATAACACTGAAGCTTTCTTT. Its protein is CSASYNTEAFF.

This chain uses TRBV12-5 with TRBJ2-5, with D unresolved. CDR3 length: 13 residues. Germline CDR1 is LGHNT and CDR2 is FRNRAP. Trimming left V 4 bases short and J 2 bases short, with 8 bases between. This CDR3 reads CASGSRLQETQYF. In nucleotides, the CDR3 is TGTGCTAGTGGTTCTAGATTACAAGAGACCCAGTACTTC.

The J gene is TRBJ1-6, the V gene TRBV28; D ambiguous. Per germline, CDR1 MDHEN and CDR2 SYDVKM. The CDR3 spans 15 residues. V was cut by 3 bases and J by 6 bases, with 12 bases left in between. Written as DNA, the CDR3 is TGTGCCAGCAGTTTCCGACCGGGAACTAATTCACCCCTCCACTTT. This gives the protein CASSFRPGTNSPLHF. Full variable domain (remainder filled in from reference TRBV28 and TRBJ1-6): DVKVTQSSRYLVKRTGEKVFLECVQDMDHENMFWYRQDPGLGLRLIYFSYDVKMKEKGDIPEGYSVSREKKERFSLILESASTNQTSMYLCASSFRPGTNSPLHFGNGTRLTVT.

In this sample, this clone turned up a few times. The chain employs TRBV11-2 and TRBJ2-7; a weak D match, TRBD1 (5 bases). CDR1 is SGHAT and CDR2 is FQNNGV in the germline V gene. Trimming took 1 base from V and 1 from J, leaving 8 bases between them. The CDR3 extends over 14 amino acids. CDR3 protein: CASSLGQRSYEQYF. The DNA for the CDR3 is TGTGCCAGCAGCTTAGGACAGAGGTCCTACGAGCAGTACTTC.

The CDR3 region is CASSESRPQKLNTEAFF. CDR3 coding DNA: TGTGCCAGCAGTGAGTCCAGGCCTCAGAAGCTTAACACTGAAGCTTTCTTT. The chain couples TRBV2 to TRBJ1-1; D gene unclear. Trimming left V 3 bases short and J 2 bases short, with 19 bases between. Germline V gene lookup returns CDR1 SNHLY and CDR2 FYNNEI. The CDR3 extends over 17 amino acids.